This passage covers 30 T cell receptor beta chains from one sample sequenced in a study of blood T cell repertoires in COVID-19. Using immunoSEQ multiplex PCR, the repertoire was profiled, and TCRdb retains in-frame clones only, with some absent. The sample yields 90,000 to 150,000 clones, more than 70% seen once. Sequencing was carried out using peripheral blood. The receptors shown here come from a human donor in a cohort sampled during active COVID-19.

CDR3 bases: TGTGCCAGCAGCGTGCTAGCGGGGGCCTACGAGCAGTACTTC. Translating gives CASSVLAGAYEQYF. The rearrangement joins TRBV5-6 to TRBJ2-7; TRBD2 matches at 10 bases. Germline V gives CDR1 SGHDT, CDR2 YYEEEE. The CDR3 is 14 residues long. J was trimmed by 2 bases and V by 4 bases; bases with no gene match: 3.

The chain recombines TRBV5-4 with TRBJ1-1; TRBD1 might be the D (6 bases). The V gene's germline CDR1 is SGHNT and CDR2 YYREEE (reference sequence). The CDR3 consists of 14 residues. V lost 4 bases and J 1 base, leaving 11 bases between the germline ends. CDR3 protein: CASSVIQGNTEAFF. For the CDR3, the DNA is TGTGCCAGCAGCGTTATACAGGGGAACACTGAAGCTTTCTTT.

The V call is TRBV25-1, the J call TRBJ2-7; tentatively, D is TRBD1 (6 bases). The CDR3 sequence is 14 residues long. V shed 8 bases and J shed 2 bases, with 16 bases lying between them. Germline CDR1 is MGHDK and CDR2 is SYGVNS. CDR3 coding DNA: TGTGCCAGCCAACATCCAGGGGAGACCTACGAGCAGTACTTC. Protein product: CASQHPGETYEQYF.

A note on this clone: Relative to the germline gene, one junction end is altered; a read error may explain this. The CDR3 sequence: CASCDREATNEKLFF. The CDR3 bases are TGTGCCAGCTGTGACCGAGAAGCAACTAATGAAAAACTGTTTTTT. The gene calls are TRBV2 and TRBJ1-4; no reliable D call. CDR1 is SNHLY and CDR2 is FYNNEI in the germline V gene. The CDR3 has 15 amino acids.

This chain uses TRBV27 with TRBJ2-1; D is perhaps TRBD2 (7 bases). Germline-derived CDR1 and CDR2 are MNHEY and SMNVEV (reference sequence). The V end was cut by 0 bases, the J end by 10 bases, with 13 bases between. This CDR3 has 14 amino acids. The chain's CDR3 is CASSLSGGQGEQFF. CDR3 sequence (DNA): TGTGCCAGCAGTTTATCGGGGGGGCAGGGAGAGCAGTTCTTC.

This sequence joins TRBV10-3 and TRBJ1-6, with TRBD1 matching over 9 bases. The CDR3 totals 16 residues. Trimming at V came to 4 bases and at J to 4 bases, leaving 5 bases not matched to a gene. The germline CDR1 and CDR2 sequences are ENHRY and SYGVKD. CDR3 loop: CAISAQGAPYNSPLHF. As DNA, the CDR3 is TGTGCCATCAGTGCACAGGGGGCCCCTTATAATTCACCCCTCCACTTT.

The V and J genes are TRBV5-1 and TRBJ2-5, with TRBD2 matching 8 bases. This CDR3 spans 14 amino acids. V lost 4 bases to trimming and J lost 1 base; unmatched junction nucleotides: 3. Germline V gene data show CDR1 as SGHRS and CDR2 as YFSETQ. This CDR3 is CASSAGTSQETQYF. The CDR3 coding sequence is TGCGCCAGCAGCGCCGGGACTAGCCAAGAGACCCAGTACTTC.

The gene calls are TRBV19 and TRBJ2-1, with D tentatively TRBD2 (6 bases). Looked up from germline, CDR1 is LNHDA and CDR2 is SQIVND (reference sequence). This CDR3 has 13 amino acids. V shed 9 bases and J shed 3 bases, with 12 bases lying between them. The CDR3: CASRDSHYNEQFF. CDR3 coding DNA: TGTGCCAGCAGGGACTCACACTACAATGAGCAGTTCTTC.

In DNA, the CDR3 is TGTGCCAGCAGCTTCGGGCTGGGGGGGTACGAGCAGTACTTC. Translating it yields CASSFGLGGYEQYF. The V and J genes are TRBV7-2 and TRBJ2-7; 7 nucleotides line up with TRBD2. CDR1 SGHTA and CDR2 FQGNSA come from the germline V gene. V gave up 3 bases and J gave up 4 bases; unmatched junction bases: 6. This CDR3 is 14 amino acids long. Complete variable domain (other parts from reference TRBV7-2 and TRBJ2-7): GAGVSQSPSNKVTEKGKDVELRCDPISGHTALYWYRQSLGQGLEFLIYFQGNSAPDKSGLPSDRFSAERTGGSVSTLTIQRTQQEDSAVYLCASSFGLGGYEQYFGPGTRLTVT.

The chain combines TRBV2 with TRBJ2-7; 8 nucleotides agree with TRBD2. CDR3 length equals 15 residues. Trimming cost V 5 bases and J 4 bases; bases outside gene matches: 10. Germline assignment: CDR1 SNHLY and CDR2 FYNNEI. This chain's CDR3 is CASSQSGGTDYEQYF. The CDR3 coding sequence is TGTGCCAGCAGTCAAAGCGGGGGAACGGATTACGAGCAGTACTTC.

The gene calls are TRBV5-6 and TRBJ2-7; possibly TRBD1 for D (6 bases). The CDR3 is made up of 14 amino acids. Germline-derived CDR1 and CDR2 are SGHDT and YYEEEE. The V and J ends lost 4 bases and 4 bases respectively, with 15 bases between them. CDR3 region: CASSTLFRGYEQYF. In nucleotides, the CDR3 is TGTGCCAGCAGCACCCTTTTTAGGGGGTACGAGCAGTACTTC.

This clone was picked up one time. The chain employs TRBV3-1 (or the pseudogene TRBV3-2) and TRBJ2-3; 9 bases align to TRBD2. The length of the CDR3 is 15 residues. CDR1 is LGHDT and CDR2 is YNNKEL in the germline V gene (reference sequence). Trimming took 4 bases from V and 1 from J; bases not matched to a gene: 3. CDR3 sequence: CASSRRTSGTDTQYF. The CDR3 bases are TGTGCCAGCAGCCGACGGACTAGCGGCACAGATACGCAGTATTTT.

This sequence joins TRBV7-8 and TRBJ2-1; TRBD1 might be the D (6 bases). V lost 5 bases, J lost 2 bases, and 13 bases lay in between. Germline V gene lookup returns CDR1 SGHVS and CDR2 FQNEAQ. The CDR3 has 15 amino acids. The CDR3 coding sequence is TGTGCCAGCAGCGCCGCCGGGACACCCTACAATGAGCAGTTCTTC. As protein: CASSAAGTPYNEQFF.

The V call is TRBV6-5, the J call TRBJ1-4; 8 bases fit TRBD1. The CDR3 is 15 amino acids. Germline V gives CDR1 MNHEY, CDR2 SVGAGI. Germline trimming cut 5 bases from V and 3 bases from J; bases unmatched to any gene: 5. The CDR3 DNA reads as TGTGCCAGCAGTAGGACAGGGCTGGCTAATGAAAAACTGTTTTTT. Amino acids: CASSRTGLANEKLFF.

V is TRBV19 and J is TRBJ2-7; no firm D call. V lost 7 bases to trimming and J lost 1 base, with 14 bases between them. CDR3 length: 14 residues. Germline CDR1 is LNHDA and CDR2 is SQIVND (reference sequence). In DNA form, the CDR3 reads TGTGCCAGTAAGGTAACAGCCACGTCCTACGAGCAGTACTTC. This encodes CASKVTATSYEQYF. The entire variable domain, with the rest obtained from reference TRBV19 and TRBJ2-7, is as follows: DGGITQSPKYLFRKEGQNVTLSCEQNLNHDAMYWYRQDPGQGLRLIYYSQIVNDFQKGDIAEGYSVSREKKESFPLTVTSAQKNPTAFYLCASKVTATSYEQYFGPGTRLTVT.

The rearrangement links TRBV30 to TRBJ1-2; 8 bases are shared with TRBD1. The CDR3 loop spans 13 amino acids. After removal of 0 bases from V and 8 bases from J, the junction contained 5 bases not matched to a gene. Germline loops: CDR1 GTSNPN, CDR2 SVGIG (reference sequence). The DNA of the CDR3 is TGTGCCTGGAGTGTGGGACAGGCACTGGGCTACACCTTC. Translation: CAWSVGQALGYTF.

The rearrangement joins TRBV28 to TRBJ2-7; D is uncertain. Trimming took 2 bases from V and 3 from J, leaving 8 bases between them. The CDR3 loop spans 13 amino acids. Germline loops: CDR1 MDHEN, CDR2 SYDVKM. CDR3: CASSLLADYEQYF. The CDR3 DNA reads TGTGCCAGCAGTTTACTCGCGGACTACGAGCAGTACTTC. Complete variable domain (other parts from reference TRBV28 and TRBJ2-7): DVKVTQSSRYLVKRTGEKVFLECVQDMDHENMFWYRQDPGLGLRLIYFSYDVKMKEKGDIPEGYSVSREKKERFSLILESASTNQTSMYLCASSLLADYEQYFGPGTRLTVT.

The V gene is TRBV5-4, the J gene TRBJ2-5, with TRBD2 identical over 12 bases. Germline CDR1 is SGHNT and CDR2 is YYREEE (reference sequence). This CDR3 has 15 residues. The V segment lost 4 bases and the J segment 6 bases; nucleotides outside the gene matches: 7. The CDR3: CASSVSTSGGKTQYF. The DNA of the CDR3 is TGTGCCAGCAGCGTTTCGACTAGCGGGGGCAAGACCCAGTACTTC.

CDR3 amino acids: CASSPVVMRVDTEAFF. The DNA of the CDR3 is TGTGCCAGCAGTCCCGTTGTTATGAGGGTAGACACTGAAGCTTTCTTT. The chain recombines TRBV27 with TRBJ1-1; the D is unclear. In germline, CDR1 is MNHEY, CDR2 SMNVEV (reference sequence). Deletions cut 5 bases from V and 3 bases from J, with 19 bases between. This CDR3 has 16 residues.

The genes are TRBV10-2 and TRBJ1-1; 7 positions match TRBD1. The germline CDR1 and CDR2 sequences are WSHSY and SAAADI. The J segment lost 5 bases and the V segment lost 7 bases, leaving 10 bases of the junction unmatched. This CDR3 spans 14 amino acids. The CDR3 nucleotides read TGCGCCAGCACCCCGTCAGGGGGTGGAACTGAAGCTTTCTTT. This translates into CASTPSGGGTEAFF.

The V call is TRBV7-9, the J call TRBJ2-7, with TRBD1 as a possible D gene (6 bases). V lost 1 base and J lost 3, with 16 bases in between. CDR3 length equals 16 residues. From germline, CDR1 is SEHNR and CDR2 FQNEAQ (reference sequence). The CDR3 here is CASSLGPGQRNYEQYF. The CDR3 DNA follows: TGTGCCAGCAGCTTAGGTCCAGGACAGCGTAACTACGAGCAGTACTTC.

This chain connects TRBV27 to TRBJ2-7; TRBD1 matches at 7 bases. V gave up 3 bases and J gave up 2 bases; unmatched junction bases: 7. Germline V gene sequence: CDR1 MNHEY, CDR2 SMNVEV (reference sequence). CDR3 length: 15 amino acids. This CDR3 is CASSLTSGTAYEQYF. The DNA of the CDR3 is TGTGCCAGCAGTTTGACCTCCGGGACAGCCTACGAGCAGTACTTC.

The chain joins TRBV28 to TRBJ1-3, with a possible D match to TRBD1 (6 bases). The CDR3 is made up of 17 amino acids. From germline, CDR1 is MDHEN and CDR2 SYDVKM. Between the trimmed V and J ends, which lost 4 bases and 3 bases, there was a span of 19 bases. The CDR3 DNA sequence: TGTGCCAGCAGTTCAACCCGTGCGGGGGGCTATGGAAACACCATATATTTT. It yields the protein CASSSTRAGGYGNTIYF.

V usage is TRBV19 and J usage is TRBJ2-7; TRBD2 might be the D (5 bases). The CDR3 loop spans 14 amino acids. Germline V gene sequence: CDR1 LNHDA, CDR2 SQIVND (reference sequence). The germline V and J ends were trimmed by 5 bases and 2 bases, with 13 bases remaining between them. The CDR3 region is CASSVSGNTYEQYF. The CDR3 DNA reads as TGTGCCAGTAGTGTATCCGGGAACACCTACGAGCAGTACTTC.

In DNA, the CDR3 is TGCGCCAGCAGTGATACTTCTAACAGCTACGAGCAGTACTTC. It is translated as CASSDTSNSYEQYF. The rearrangement links TRBV10-1 to TRBJ2-7; D gene ambiguous. The CDR3 is 14 residues long. Germline-derived CDR1 and CDR2 are WNHNN and SYGVQD (reference sequence). Trimming removed 3 bases from V and 3 bases from J, with 12 bases in between.

V is TRBV7-6 and J is TRBJ2-5; D is perhaps TRBD2 (6 bases). V was cut by 2 bases and J by 1 base, with 17 bases left in between. The CDR3 extends over 17 amino acids. Germline V CDR1 and CDR2: SGHVS, FNYEAQ. CDR3 in amino acids: CASSLKGGGLPQETQYF. The CDR3 DNA is TGTGCCAGCAGCTTAAAGGGTGGCGGACTACCCCAAGAGACCCAGTACTTC. The entire variable domain, with the rest obtained from reference TRBV7-6 and TRBJ2-5, is as follows: GAGVSQSPRYKVTKRGQDVALRCDPISGHVSLYWYRQALGQGPEFLTYFNYEAQQDKSGLPNDRFSAERPEGSISTLTIQRTEQRDSAMYRCASSLKGGGLPQETQYFGPGTRLLVL.

This chain joins TRBV7-5 and TRBJ2-7; the listed D gene, TRBD2, was not tested against the DNA. TRBV7-5 is designated a pseudogene. This CDR3 has 15 amino acids. CDR3 in amino acids: CARSSPGFHPYEQYF. The CDR3 nucleotides read TGTGCCAGAAGCTCCCCGGGATTTCACCCCTACGAGCAGTACTTC.

The chain recombines TRBV5-1 with TRBJ1-2; a weak D match, TRBD1 (6 bases). Germline loops: CDR1 SGHRS, CDR2 YFSETQ. The V end was cut by 6 bases, the J end by 0 bases, with 12 bases between. CDR3 length equals 14 residues. The CDR3 sequence: CASKGGPTNYGYTF. The CDR3 DNA reads TGCGCCAGCAAGGGGGGGCCTACTAACTATGGCTACACCTTC.

This chain uses TRBV15 with TRBJ2-7; the match to TRBD1 covers 8 bases. The CDR3 covers 13 residues. CDR1 and CDR2 (germline): LNHNV, YYDKDF (reference sequence). V lost 6 bases to trimming and J lost 7 bases; unmatched junction nucleotides: 8. The DNA of the CDR3 is TGTGCCACCAGTCTGGACAGGGTGGGTGAGCAGTACTTC. It encodes CATSLDRVGEQYF.

This chain connects TRBV5-5 to TRBJ1-2; no definite D call. The CDR3 is 12 amino acids. Germline CDR1 and CDR2: SGHKS and YYEKEE (reference sequence). Trimming removed 1 base from V and 7 bases from J, with 8 bases in between. The CDR3 sequence is CASSLNGVGYTF. Written as DNA, the CDR3 is TGTGCCAGCAGCTTGAACGGGGTTGGCTACACCTTC.